The entry below gives a single T cell receptor (beta chain) sequence along with its context. Its target is not known. This record belongs to a study of CD8 T cells in ankylosing spondylitis. General study findings and limits: From matched ankylosing spondylitis synovial fluid, disease-linked clones were reportedly recovered at significantly enriched levels. Among TCR beta sequences, a motif of eight highly homologous variants appeared characteristic of ankylosing spondylitis blood.

Trimming removed 6 bases from V and 12 bases from J, with 12 bases in between. Germline V gene lookup returns CDR1 SQVTM and CDR2 ANQGSEA. This CDR3 is built from 10 residues. TCRdb redid the calling of the 5' RACE reads with MiXCR, one entry per CDR3 protein. This table holds about 220,000 distinct CDR3 sequences, roughly 18% found once. This rearrangement joins TRBV29-1 to TRBJ2-1; D uncertain. The sequenced sample consisted of blood, either unsorted or a sorted T cell fraction (not recorded which). This TCR was recovered from a male donor with ankylosing spondylitis. The CDR3 loop reads CSVQRDGQFF. CDR3 in DNA: TGCAGCGTCCAACGAGACGGGCAGTTCTTC.